The rows below give T cell receptor beta chains drawn from one sample of a study of T cells after yellow fever vaccination. In TCRdb, the 5' RACE reads were re-called with MiXCR into one record per CDR3 protein. This sample yields approximately 180,000 distinct CDR3 sequences, of which approximately 6.2% are seen a single time; just under 3% belongs to the top ten. Sequencing used CD4+ T cells sorted from PBMCs, obtained on the day of the first yellow fever vaccination. Receptor source: a man aged 18 to 35 who received the YFV17D yellow fever vaccine. The CDR3 runs from the conserved cysteine through the conserved F or W. Fields, in order: J gene, V gene, D gene, clone size, CDR3 length, CDR3 protein, CDR3 DNA. D genes are given only for firm matches. The size entry is marked missing in some rows and otherwise reads once, few, many or a size class.

J gene: TRBJ1-1; V gene: TRBV20-1; D gene: .; clone size: .; CDR3 length: 15; CDR3 protein: CSARQGRRENTEAFF; CDR3 DNA: TGCAGTGCTAGACAGGGACGGAGGGAGAACACTGAAGCTTTCTTT
J gene: TRBJ1-2; V gene: TRBV29-1; D gene: TRBD1; clone size: many; CDR3 length: 14; CDR3 protein: CSVSTGTGGYGYTF; CDR3 DNA: TGCAGCGTTTCGACCGGGACAGGGGGCTATGGCTACACCTTC
J gene: TRBJ2-2; V gene: TRBV2; D gene: TRBD2; clone size: .; CDR3 length: 14; CDR3 protein: CARTSPGGTGELFF; CDR3 DNA: TGTGCCAGGACTTCGCCGGGGGGCACCGGGGAGCTGTTTTTT
J gene: TRBJ2-3; V gene: TRBV7-2; D gene: TRBD2; clone size: many; CDR3 length: 16; CDR3 protein: CASSHSGLAFTDTQYF; CDR3 DNA: TGTGCCAGCAGCCACTCGGGACTAGCCTTCACAGATACGCAGTATTTT
J gene: TRBJ1-4; V gene: TRBV28; D gene: TRBD1; clone size: .; CDR3 length: 14; CDR3 protein: CASVGQGPPEKLFF; CDR3 DNA: TGTGCCAGCGTGGGACAGGGGCCGCCGGAAAAACTGTTTTTT
J gene: TRBJ1-5; V gene: TRBV7-2; D gene: .; clone size: .; CDR3 length: 15; CDR3 protein: CASSARGYSNQPQHF; CDR3 DNA: TGTGCCAGCAGCGCGAGGGGATATAGCAATCAGCCCCAGCATTTT
J gene: TRBJ1-3; V gene: TRBV20-1; D gene: .; clone size: few; CDR3 length: 14; CDR3 protein: CSAREYRAGNTIYF; CDR3 DNA: TGCAGTGCTAGAGAATACAGGGCTGGAAACACCATATATTTT
J gene: TRBJ2-7; V gene: TRBV20-1; D gene: .; clone size: .; CDR3 length: 15; CDR3 protein: CSTRPPSGTRYEQYF; CDR3 DNA: TGCAGTACTAGACCACCCTCGGGCACCCGATACGAGCAGTACTTC
J gene: TRBJ1-1; V gene: TRBV18; D gene: .; clone size: .; CDR3 length: 15; CDR3 protein: CASSPVGGMNTEAFF; CDR3 DNA: TGTGCCAGCTCACCAGTTGGAGGCATGAACACTGAAGCTTTCTTT
J gene: TRBJ2-3; V gene: TRBV7-8; D gene: .; clone size: many; CDR3 length: 16; CDR3 protein: CASSPGTSIPTDTQYF; CDR3 DNA: TGTGCCAGCAGTCCTGGGACTTCAATCCCCACAGATACGCAGTATTTT
J gene: TRBJ1-5; V gene: TRBV5-6; D gene: .; clone size: .; CDR3 length: 18; CDR3 protein: CASSLVYSGDHSNQPQHF; CDR3 DNA: TGTGCCAGCAGCTTGGTTTATTCCGGGGACCATAGCAATCAGCCCCAGCATTTT
J gene: TRBJ2-7; V gene: TRBV7-7; D gene: TRBD2; clone size: few; CDR3 length: 15; CDR3 protein: CASSSQLAGAGEQYF; CDR3 DNA: TGTGCCAGCAGCTCTCAACTAGCGGGGGCGGGGGAGCAGTACTTC
J gene: TRBJ1-3; V gene: TRBV7-2; D gene: .; clone size: .; CDR3 length: 16; CDR3 protein: CASSLERAFSGNTIYF; CDR3 DNA: TGTGCCAGCAGCTTAGAAAGGGCCTTTTCTGGAAACACCATATATTTT
J gene: TRBJ1-1; V gene: TRBV6-4; D gene: TRBD1; clone size: many; CDR3 length: 13; CDR3 protein: CASSDRQGTEAFF; CDR3 DNA: TGTGCCAGCAGTGATAGACAGGGGACTGAAGCTTTCTTT
J gene: TRBJ2-3; V gene: TRBV7-2; D gene: .; clone size: many; CDR3 length: 13; CDR3 protein: CASRGVSTDTQYF; CDR3 DNA: TGTGCCAGCAGGGGGGTTAGCACAGATACGCAGTATTTT
J gene: TRBJ2-3; V gene: TRBV12-3/TRBV12-4; D gene: .; clone size: many; CDR3 length: 14; CDR3 protein: CASSPRGVADTQYF; CDR3 DNA: TGTGCCAGCAGCCCGAGGGGGGTTGCAGATACGCAGTATTTT
J gene: TRBJ2-5; V gene: TRBV7-6; D gene: TRBD2; clone size: few; CDR3 length: 16; CDR3 protein: CASSLAGGGNGETQYF; CDR3 DNA: TGTGCCAGCAGCTTAGCCGGCGGGGGGAACGGGGAGACCCAGTACTTC
J gene: TRBJ2-2; V gene: TRBV7-6; D gene: .; clone size: many; CDR3 length: 13; CDR3 protein: CASSVTVPGELFF; CDR3 DNA: TGTGCCAGCAGCGTCACAGTGCCCGGGGAGCTGTTTTTT
J gene: TRBJ2-5; V gene: TRBV5-1; D gene: TRBD2; clone size: few; CDR3 length: 16; CDR3 protein: CASSLVSGGAQETQYF; CDR3 DNA: TGCGCCAGCAGCTTGGTCAGCGGGGGAGCGCAAGAGACCCAGTACTTC
J gene: TRBJ2-2; V gene: TRBV6-1; D gene: TRBD2; clone size: many; CDR3 length: 15; CDR3 protein: CASSERGGAEGELFF; CDR3 DNA: TGTGCCAGCAGTGAACGCGGGGGGGCCGAAGGGGAGCTGTTTTTT